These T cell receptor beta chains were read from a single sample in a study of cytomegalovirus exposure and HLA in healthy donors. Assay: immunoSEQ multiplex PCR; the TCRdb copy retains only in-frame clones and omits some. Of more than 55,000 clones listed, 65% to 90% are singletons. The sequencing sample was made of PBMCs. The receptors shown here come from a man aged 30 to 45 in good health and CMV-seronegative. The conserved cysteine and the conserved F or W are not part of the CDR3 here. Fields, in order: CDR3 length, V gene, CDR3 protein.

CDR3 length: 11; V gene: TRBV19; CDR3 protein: ASSWGQNTEAF
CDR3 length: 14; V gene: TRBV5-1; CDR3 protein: ASRSPGQGIQETQY
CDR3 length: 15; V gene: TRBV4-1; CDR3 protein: ASSDKVWAGPNEKLF
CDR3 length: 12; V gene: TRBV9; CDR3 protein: ASSVVSTAGELF
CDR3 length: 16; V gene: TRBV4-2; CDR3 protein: ASSQAGNGIAGESEQF
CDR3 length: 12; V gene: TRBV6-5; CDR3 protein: ASSYPRQGGEQY
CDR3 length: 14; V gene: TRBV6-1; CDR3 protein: ASSVLDSLGTDTQY
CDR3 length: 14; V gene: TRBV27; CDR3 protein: ASSKGLAGITDTQY
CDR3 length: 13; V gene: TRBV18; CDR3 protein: ASSVLAGNTGELF
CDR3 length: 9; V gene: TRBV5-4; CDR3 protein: ASSLADTQY
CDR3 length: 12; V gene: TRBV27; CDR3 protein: ATYSLPSYNEQF
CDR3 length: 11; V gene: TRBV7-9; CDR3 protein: ASSLTGNQPQH
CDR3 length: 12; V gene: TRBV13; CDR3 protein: ASKVAGRKETQY
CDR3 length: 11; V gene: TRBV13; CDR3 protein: ASSRYEGEPQH
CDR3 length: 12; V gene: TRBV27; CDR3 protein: ASSLGGRDTEAF
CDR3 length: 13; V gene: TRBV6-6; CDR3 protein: ASSYSTGGYYGYT
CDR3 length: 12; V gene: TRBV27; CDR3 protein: ASSRDRERQPQH
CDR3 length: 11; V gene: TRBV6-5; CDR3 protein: ASSSWDSGEQY
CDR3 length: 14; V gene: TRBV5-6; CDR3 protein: ASSLVERATYNEQF
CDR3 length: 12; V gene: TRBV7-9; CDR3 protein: ASSRQGASTEAF
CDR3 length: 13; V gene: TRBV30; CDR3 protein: AWSVRGQGLNGYT
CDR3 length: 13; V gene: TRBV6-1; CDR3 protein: ASSEWDRGNQPQH
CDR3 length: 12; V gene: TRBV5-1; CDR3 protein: ASSLVGLAYEQY
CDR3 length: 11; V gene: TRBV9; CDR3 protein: ASSVVVGTEQY
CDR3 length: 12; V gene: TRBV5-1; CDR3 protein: ASSLGSSYNEQF
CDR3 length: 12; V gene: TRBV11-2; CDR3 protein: ASSPTLRENEQF
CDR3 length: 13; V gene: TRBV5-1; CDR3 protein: ASSPTGESGNTIY
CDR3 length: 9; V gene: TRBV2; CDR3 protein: ASSEADTQY
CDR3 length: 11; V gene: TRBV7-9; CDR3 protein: ASTRGRNGELF
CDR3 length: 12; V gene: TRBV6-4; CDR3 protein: ASSVERDYNEQF
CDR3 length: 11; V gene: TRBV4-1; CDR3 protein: ASSQDPDSPLH
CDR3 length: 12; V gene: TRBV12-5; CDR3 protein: ASGQTGLNTEAF
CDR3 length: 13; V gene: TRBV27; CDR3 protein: ASSLLTGITGELF
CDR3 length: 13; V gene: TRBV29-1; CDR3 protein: SVEETGAGANVLT
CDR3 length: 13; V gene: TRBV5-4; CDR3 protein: ASSLRDRGRETQY
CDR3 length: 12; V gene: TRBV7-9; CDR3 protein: ASSLVGTNYGYT
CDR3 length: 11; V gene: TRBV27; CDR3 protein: ASSPGINQPQH
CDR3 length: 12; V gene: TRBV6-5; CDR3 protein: ASSYGQGANGYT
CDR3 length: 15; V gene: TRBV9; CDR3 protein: ASSVGQGVLSYNEQF
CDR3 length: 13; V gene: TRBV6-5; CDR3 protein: ASSPADGANYGYT
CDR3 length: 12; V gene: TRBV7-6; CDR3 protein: ASSHNSGPRSLH
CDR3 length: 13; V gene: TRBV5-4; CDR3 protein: ASSSPTGGKETQY
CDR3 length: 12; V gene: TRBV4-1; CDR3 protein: ASIPQGGNTEAF
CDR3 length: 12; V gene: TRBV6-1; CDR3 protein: ASPGQGRNSPLH